The 11 T cell receptor beta chains below all came from one sample that was sequenced in a study of T cells in Graves' hyperthyroidism and ophthalmopathy. TCR beta CDR3 sequences were amplified from RNA transcripts. In the first-round RT-PCR of the TCR CDR3, the HTBI primer set was used. TCRdb itself ran the multiplex PCR reads through MiXCR, one entry per CDR3 protein. This table holds 300,000 to 450,000 distinct CDR3 sequences, more than 20% found once. Sequenced sample: blood. The receptors shown here come from a man aged 50 to 60 with Graves' hyperthyroidism.

The CDR3 loop is CASHHRGEIVNTEAFF. Here the CDR3 DNA reads TGTGCCAGCCATCATCGGGGGGAAATAGTGAACACTGAAGCTTTCTTT. The chain has TRBV6-1 and TRBJ1-1; maybe TRBD1 (5 bases). The CDR3 consists of 16 residues. The ends were cut back, 8 bases at V and 0 bases at J, with 19 bases in the middle. Germline loops: CDR1 MNHNS, CDR2 SASEGT.

This chain links TRBV10-3 with TRBJ1-1, with D unresolved. V gave up 3 bases and J gave up 1 base, with 6 bases separating them. The CDR3 has 13 residues. From germline, CDR1 is ENHRY and CDR2 SYGVKD. The CDR3 loop reads CAISDRGNTEAFF. DNA for the CDR3: TGTGCCATCAGTGATCGTGGGAACACTGAAGCTTTCTTT.

This clonotype appeared a few times. The chain links TRBV15 to TRBJ1-4, with unresolved D. The CDR3 has 13 amino acids. V was clipped by 0 bases and J by 7 bases, with 6 bases between them. Germline values: CDR1 LNHNV, CDR2 YYDKDF (reference sequence). Here the CDR3 reads CATSRDSGEKLFF. CDR3 DNA sequence: TGTGCCACCAGCAGAGATAGTGGTGAAAAACTGTTTTTT.

This clonotype was found once. The chain is built from TRBV6-1 and TRBJ2-7; D tentatively fits TRBD1 or TRBD2 (5 bases each). The germline gives CDR1 MNHNS, CDR2 SASEGT. V was shortened by 0 bases and J by 4 bases, with 22 bases between the two germline ends. CDR3 length equals 18 residues. CDR3 bases: TGTGCCAGCAGTGAAGCGCGAGACAGAACACCGGGACGATACGAGCAGTACTTC. Protein sequence: CASSEARDRTPGRYEQYF.

This sequence joins TRBV7-9 and TRBJ2-5; 9 positions match TRBD1. Germline CDR1 and CDR2: SEHNR and FQNEAQ (reference sequence). J lost 2 bases, V lost 5 bases, and 9 bases had no gene match. The CDR3 sequence is 16 residues long. As DNA, the CDR3 is TGTGCCAGCAGCGATGGACAGGGGCCATCGCAAGAGACCCAGTACTTC. Translating it yields CASSDGQGPSQETQYF.

The J gene is TRBJ1-1, the V gene TRBV10-3; D is unclear. The germline CDR1 and CDR2 sequences are ENHRY and SYGVKD. Between the trimmed V and J ends, which lost 7 bases and 1 base, there was a span of 7 bases. The CDR3 consists of 12 residues. The CDR3 is CAIKKQNTEAFF. The CDR3 DNA sequence: TGTGCCATCAAGAAGCAGAACACTGAAGCTTTCTTT.

This clonotype has a handful of counts. The J gene is TRBJ2-1, the V gene TRBV5-1; no firm D call. Deletions cut 0 bases from V and 7 bases from J, with 14 bases between. In germline, CDR1 is SGHRS, CDR2 YFSETQ. The CDR3 has 15 amino acids. This CDR3 is CASSLAPTTENEQFF. The DNA of the CDR3 is TGCGCCAGCAGCTTGGCCCCAACAACAGAGAATGAGCAGTTCTTC.

The chain carries TRBV29-1 and TRBJ2-3, with a tentative D call TRBD1 (5 bases). Germline V lookup: CDR1 SQVTM, CDR2 ANQGSEA. This CDR3 contains 13 residues. The germline V and J ends were trimmed by 4 bases and 0 bases, with 8 bases remaining between them. DNA of the CDR3: TGCAGCGTTGGGGGCGTAAGCACAGATACGCAGTATTTT. Protein: CSVGGVSTDTQYF.

This clonotype was seen repeatedly, ten times or more. The rearrangement uses TRBV2 and TRBJ2-7; perhaps TRBD2 as D (6 bases). CDR1 is SNHLY, CDR2 FYNNEI, per germline. The CDR3 spans 13 residues. Trimming stripped 3 bases from V and 6 bases from J, with 12 bases between. This chain's CDR3 is CASSDATGGEQYF. Here the CDR3 DNA reads TGTGCCAGCAGTGATGCGACCGGGGGCGAGCAGTACTTC. Complete variable domain (other parts from reference TRBV2 and TRBJ2-7): EPEVTQTPSHQVTQMGQEVILRCVPISNHLYFYWYRQILGQKVEFLVSFYNNEISEKSEIFDDQFSVERPDGSNFTLKIRSTKLEDSAMYFCASSDATGGEQYFGPGTRLTVT.

V and J are TRBV5-1 and TRBJ2-5; 14 nucleotides line up with TRBD2. Unmatched junction bases numbered 5, after V lost 5 bases and J lost 5 bases. Germline values: CDR1 SGHRS, CDR2 YFSETQ. The CDR3 is made up of 15 amino acids. Here the CDR3 DNA reads TGCGCCAGCAGGGGACTAGCGGGAGCGATGGAGACCCAGTACTTC. Its translation: CASRGLAGAMETQYF.

The chain employs TRBV9 and TRBJ2-2, with 7 bases that match TRBD1. This CDR3 spans 15 amino acids. Trimming removed 0 bases from V and 4 bases from J; junction bases left unmatched: 3. Germline CDR1 is SGDLS and CDR2 is YYNGEE. CDR3 region: CASSVGDRITGELFF. CDR3 sequence (DNA): TGTGCCAGCAGCGTAGGGGACAGAATCACCGGGGAGCTGTTTTTT.